These T cell receptor delta chains were read from a single sample in a study of gamma-delta T cells after stem cell transplantation. TCRdb redid the clone calls on the RT-PCR reads with CATT. Among hundreds of delta-chain clones listed, around a fifth were seen once. The source material was gamma-delta T cells. These receptors all come from a human donor. It is not recorded whose cells these are; they may come from a transplant donor. Both conserved end residues are part of each CDR3. Each record gives: clone size, J gene, V gene, D gene, CDR3 protein, CDR3 DNA. D genes are given only for firm matches. Clone size is not always given. Where it is, it says once, few, many or a class for expanded clones.

size: .; J: TRDJ1; V: TRDV2; D: .; CDR3: CACDTVSSPYTDKLIF; DNA: TGTGCCTGTGACACCGTGAGCAGCCCCTACACCGATAAACTCATCTTT
size: few; J: TRDJ1; V: TRDV2; D: TRDD3; CDR3: CACDTLSPPTTGGSAEHKLIF; DNA: TGTGCCTGTGACACGCTAAGCCCCCCAACTACTGGGGGATCCGCCGAACATAAACTCATCTTT
size: large; J: TRDJ1; V: TRDV2; D: TRDD3; CDR3: CACDTGGGGKYTDKLIF; DNA: TGTGCCTGTGACACCGGAGGTGGGGGAAAATACACCGATAAACTCATCTTT
size: .; J: TRDJ1; V: TRDV2; D: TRDD3; CDR3: CACDTVVLGDTGIRTDKLIF; DNA: TGTGCCTGTGACACCGTCGTACTGGGGGATACGGGGATTCGGACCGATAAACTCATCTTT
size: .; J: TRDJ1; V: TRDV2; D: TRDD3; CDR3: CACDSVLGDTKLIF; DNA: TGTGCCTGTGACTCAGTACTGGGGGATACTAAACTCATCTTT
size: large; J: TRDJ1; V: TRDV2; D: .; CDR3: CACDSMGVQISYTDKLIF; DNA: TGTGCCTGTGACTCGATGGGGGTTCAGATATCGTACACCGATAAACTCATCTTT
size: large; J: TRDJ1; V: TRDV2; D: .; CDR3: CACDTLYSAGDKLIF; DNA: TGTGCCTGTGACACGTTGTACTCAGCCGGCGATAAACTCATCTTT
size: large; J: TRDJ3; V: TRDV2; D: TRDD3; CDR3: CACDATGASSWDTRQMFF; DNA: TGTGCCTGTGACGCGACTGGGGCAAGCTCCTGGGACACCCGACAGATGTTTTTC
size: .; J: TRDJ1; V: TRDV2; D: .; CDR3: CACDTVGGSDKLIF; DNA: TGTGCCTGTGACACCGTCGGGGGCAGCGATAAACTCATCTTT
size: .; J: TRDJ1; V: TRDV2; D: .; CDR3: CACQALGYTDKLIF; DNA: TGTGCCTGCCAAGCCCTGGGGTACACCGATAAACTCATCTTT
size: .; J: TRDJ1; V: TRDV2; D: TRDD3; CDR3: CACDTVQSGGDLRDKLIF; DNA: TGTGCCTGTGACACCGTACAATCTGGGGGAGACCTTAGAGATAAACTCATCTTT
size: .; J: TRDJ1; V: TRDV2; D: .; CDR3: CACKGVGSNPVTDKLIF; DNA: TGTGCCTGTAAAGGGGTGGGGAGCAATCCCGTCACCGATAAACTCATCTTT
size: few; J: TRDJ1; V: TRDV2; D: TRDD3; CDR3: CARDTLSPPTTGGSAEHKLIF; DNA: TGTGCCCGTGACACGCTAAGCCCCCCAACTACTGGGGGATCCGCCGAACATAAACTCATCTTT
size: few; J: TRDJ1; V: TRDV2; D: .; CDR3: CACDSVRDARYKLIF; DNA: TGTGCCTGTGACAGCGTGAGGGATGCGCGCTATAAACTCATCTTT
size: few; J: TRDJ3; V: TRDV2; D: .; CDR3: CACESLSWDTRQMFF; DNA: TGTGCCTGTGAAAGCCTCTCCTGGGACACCCGACAGATGTTTTTC
size: few; J: TRDJ1; V: TRDV2; D: TRDD3; CDR3: CACDTVGGWSYTDKLIF; DNA: TGTGCCTGTGACACCGTTGGGGGATGGTCGTACACCGATAAACTCATCTTT
size: .; J: TRDJ1; V: TRDV2; D: TRDD3; CDR3: CACDPLTTGGSTDKLIF; DNA: TGTGCCTGTGACCCCCTTACTACTGGGGGATCAACCGATAAACTCATCTTT
size: few; J: TRDJ1; V: TRDV2; D: .; CDR3: CACDSLTDYTDKLIF; DNA: TGTGCCTGTGACTCCCTTACGGATTACACCGATAAACTCATCTTT
size: few; J: TRDJ1; V: TRDV2; D: .; CDR3: CACDTWGPSPDKLIF; DNA: TGTGCCTGTGACACCTGGGGGCCCAGCCCCGATAAACTCATCTTT
size: few; J: TRDJ1; V: TRDV2; D: .; CDR3: CACDTVTAGRYTDKLIF; DNA: TGTGCCTGTGACACCGTAACTGCTGGGAGGTACACCGATAAACTCATCTTT
size: few; J: TRDJ1; V: TRDV2; D: TRDD3; CDR3: CACDFLLGDTTDKLIF; DNA: TGTGCCTGTGACTTCCTACTGGGGGATACGACCGATAAACTCATCTTT
size: .; J: TRDJ1; V: TRDV3; D: TRDD3; CDR3: CAFSEDENPVVGDQFF; DNA: TGTGCCTTTAGCGAAGATGAAAACCCCGTAGTGGGGGACCAGTTCTTT
size: .; J: TRDJ1; V: TRDV1; D: TRDD3; CDR3: CALGEVSSPIWGIRHTDKLIF; DNA: TGTGCTCTTGGGGAAGTATCTTCTCCTATCTGGGGGATACGCCACACCGATAAACTCATCTTT
size: few; J: TRDJ1; V: TRDV2; D: TRDD3; CDR3: CACDGIPVQVSTDKLIF; DNA: TGTGCCTGTGACGGGATACCCGTACAGGTGAGCACCGATAAACTCATCTTT
size: .; J: TRDJ1; V: TRDV2; D: TRDD3; CDR3: CACDAYNTNWGIRLEDKLIF; DNA: TGTGCCTGTGACGCCTACAATACAAACTGGGGGATACGCCTCGAGGATAAACTCATCTTT
size: few; J: TRDJ1; V: TRDV2; D: .; CDR3: CACDSLEGSDKLIF; DNA: TGTGCCTGTGACTCCCTAGAGGGATCTGATAAACTCATCTTT
size: large; J: TRDJ1; V: TRDV2; D: TRDD3; CDR3: CACDNLGDTDKLIF; DNA: TGTGCCTGTGACAACCTGGGGGACACCGATAAACTCATCTTT
size: few; J: TRDJ1; V: TRDV2; D: TRDD3; CDR3: CACDTLMGEVSQSNTDKLIF; DNA: TGTGCCTGTGACACCTTAATGGGGGAGGTATCCCAATCAAACACCGATAAACTCATCTTT
size: few; J: TRDJ1; V: TRDV2; D: .; CDR3: CACDHIRGDTRVYTDKLIF; DNA: TGTGCCTGTGACCATATCCGTGGGGACACCAGGGTTTACACCGATAAACTCATCTTT
size: hyperexpanded; J: TRDJ1; V: TRDV2; D: .; CDR3: CACDTVGSLYTDKLIF; DNA: TGTGCCTGTGACACCGTGGGGAGCTTGTACACCGATAAACTCATCTTT
size: .; J: TRDJ1; V: TRDV2; D: .; CDR3: CACDLLGPRSYTDKLIF; DNA: TGTGCCTGTGACTTACTGGGACCGAGGTCGTACACCGATAAACTCATCTTT
size: few; J: TRDJ1; V: TRDV2; D: .; CDR3: CACDTIAALGDKLIF; DNA: TGTGCCTGTGACACCATTGCGGCTTTGGGCGATAAACTCATCTTT
size: .; J: TRDJ1; V: TRDV2; D: TRDD3; CDR3: CACDPLGDTNTDKLIF; DNA: TGTGCCTGTGACCCACTGGGGGATACGAACACCGATAAACTCATCTTT
size: .; J: TRDJ1; V: TRDV2; D: .; CDR3: CACDTVGIPTDKLIF; DNA: TGTGCCTGTGACACCGTGGGGATCCCAACCGATAAACTCATCTTT
size: few; J: TRDJ1; V: TRDV2; D: TRDD3; CDR3: CACDTLGETPLKRELIF; DNA: TGTGCCTGTGACACGCTGGGGGAGACCCCCCTAAAAAGGGAACTCATCTTT
size: few; J: TRDJ1; V: TRDV2; D: TRDD3; CDR3: CACGGLGVLPSHTDKLIF; DNA: TGTGCCTGTGGAGGTCTGGGGGTACTACCGAGCCACACCGATAAACTCATCTTT
size: .; J: TRDJ1; V: TRDV2; D: TRDD3; CDR3: CACDSVLGDTRSTDKLIF; DNA: TGCGCCTGTGACTCAGTACTGGGGGATACAAGAAGTACCGATAAACTCATCTTT
size: few; J: TRDJ1; V: TRDV2; D: TRDD3; CDR3: CACDKLGALWTDKLIF; DNA: TGTGCCTGTGACAAACTGGGGGCCTTGTGGACCGATAAACTCATCTTT
size: .; J: TRDJ1; V: TRDV2; D: TRDD3; CDR3: CACDILGEPQYTDKLIF; DNA: TGTGCCTGTGACATACTGGGGGAACCTCAGTACACCGATAAACTCATCTTT
size: .; J: TRDJ3; V: TRDV2; D: TRDD3; CDR3: CACDATGGPPGSWDTRQMFF; DNA: TGTGCCTGTGACGCAACTGGGGGACCGCCCGGCTCCTGGGACACCCGACAGATGTTTTTC
size: few; J: TRDJ1; V: TRDV2; D: TRDD3; CDR3: CACDIVLGAPEYTDKLIF; DNA: TGTGCCTGTGACATCGTACTGGGGGCCCCCGAGTACACCGATAAACTCATCTTT
size: .; J: TRDJ1; V: TRDV2; D: .; CDR3: CACDTVIAAGPKLIF; DNA: TGTGCCTGTGACACCGTAATCGCAGCGGGGCCGAAACTCATCTTT
size: .; J: TRDJ1; V: TRDV2; D: TRDD3; CDR3: CACDTVGGHYTDKLIF; DNA: TGTGCCTGTGACACGGTTGGGGGACACTACACCGATAAACTCATCTTT
size: few; J: TRDJ1; V: TRDV2; D: TRDD3; CDR3: CACSLLGTTGGTDKLIF; DNA: TGTGCCTGTTCCCTACTGGGGACTACCGGGGGCACCGATAAACTCATCTTT
size: .; J: TRDJ1; V: TRDV2; D: .; CDR3: CACGTLGGSADKLIF; DNA: TGTGCCTGTGGCACCTTGGGGGGAAGTGCCGATAAACTCATCTTT
size: .; J: TRDJ1; V: TRDV2; D: TRDD3; CDR3: CACDNLLGDYTDTLIF; DNA: TGTGCCTGTGACAACTTACTGGGGGATTACACCGATACACTCATCTTT
size: .; J: TRDJ1; V: TRDV2; D: TRDD3; CDR3: CACEQLGDTPTDKLIF; DNA: TGTGCCTGTGAACAACTGGGGGATACTCCCACCGATAAACTCATCTTT
size: few; J: TRDJ1; V: TRDV2; D: .; CDR3: CARDELWTTDKLIF; DNA: TGTGCCCGTGATGAGCTGTGGACCACCGATAAACTCATCTTT
size: few; J: TRDJ1; V: TRDV2; D: TRDD3; CDR3: CACDSLTGGYETDKLIF; DNA: TGTGCCTGTGATTCCCTTACTGGGGGGTACGAGACCGATAAACTCATCTTT